A selection of T cell receptor beta chains follows, all from one sample in a study of T cell responses to AZD1222 COVID-19 vaccine. Method: immunoSEQ multiplex PCR; TCRdb's copy keeps in-frame clones and lacks some. The profile shows approximately 110,000 clones, 70% to 90% of them singletons. The sequencing used peripheral blood, collected 28 days after the second AZD1222 dose. Receptors originate from an adult who received the AZD1222 COVID-19 vaccine. Both conserved end residues are part of each CDR3. A D gene is named only where the DNA matches it firmly. Clone size is stated in some rows and not others, as once, few, many or a class when expanded.

cdr3_nt cdr3_aa j_call v_call d_call clone_size
TGTGCCACATCTAGAGGGAAAACACTTCCCTCCTACGAGCAGTACTTC CATSRGKTLPSYEQYF TRBJ2-7 TRBV19 . .
TGTGCCAGCAGTTTAGAAGTCGGCCAGCCCTACACCTTC CASSLEVGQPYTF TRBJ1-2 TRBV27 . .
TGCGCCAGCAGCCAAGATTGGACCCCAGCCGGTGGCTACACCTTC CASSQDWTPAGGYTF TRBJ1-2 TRBV4-1 . few
TGTGCCTGTCACACGGGACAGGGGACCCTTATCTATGGCTACACCTTC CACHTGQGTLIYGYTF TRBJ1-2 TRBV30 TRBD1 .
TGTGCCAGCAGCCGGGCCGGGTTGTCCTCCTACGAGCAGTACTTC CASSRAGLSSYEQYF TRBJ2-7 TRBV3-1/TRBV3-2 . .
TGTGCCAGCAGCGTTAACCTCGGGGGAAACACTGAAGCTTTCTTT CASSVNLGGNTEAFF TRBJ1-1 TRBV9 . once
TGTGCCAGCAGCTTTTGGGACAGGGATAATCAGCCCCAGCATTTT CASSFWDRDNQPQHF TRBJ1-5 TRBV5-6 TRBD1 .
TGCGCCAGCAGCCTCGGGACGCTTACTAGCACAGATACGCAGTATTTT CASSLGTLTSTDTQYF TRBJ2-3 TRBV5-1 . .
TGTGCCTGGAGTGTACCCGGCCTGACAGATACGCAGTATTTT CAWSVPGLTDTQYF TRBJ2-3 TRBV30 . .
TGTGCCAGCAGCTCGGCTGCGTCCCGGGCTGGGACCCAGTACTTC CASSSAASRAGTQYF TRBJ2-5 TRBV7-8 . .
TGTGCCAGTAGTATCCTTGGGACAGGGTGGGACACTGAAGCTTTCTTT CASSILGTGWDTEAFF TRBJ1-1 TRBV19 TRBD1 .
TGTGCCAGCAGTTACGGACGCAATCAGCCCCAGCATTTT CASSYGRNQPQHF TRBJ1-5 TRBV6-5 . .
TGTGCCAGTAGAACCACGGGGACAGGGGGCAATTGGCGAACTGAAGCTTTCTTT CASRTTGTGGNWRTEAFF TRBJ1-1 TRBV19 TRBD1 .
TGTGCCAGTCTACCGGGTAGACAGCGTTTGGGCACCGGGGAGCTGTTTTTT CASLPGRQRLGTGELFF TRBJ2-2 TRBV19 . .
TGTGCCTGGAGTGGAAGACAGGGCAGGAATGAAAAACTGTTTTTT CAWSGRQGRNEKLFF TRBJ1-4 TRBV30 TRBD1 .
TGTGCCATCAGTGACCTTGTCGGCAGGGGCGGAACAGAGACCCAGTACTTC CAISDLVGRGGTETQYF TRBJ2-5 TRBV10-3 . .
TGTGCCAGTAGTATAAGCGGGTGGAATCAGCCCCAGCATTTT CASSISGWNQPQHF TRBJ1-5 TRBV19 . .
TGTGCCAGCAGCGACAGGGGAGGGAGCTCCTACAATGAGCAGTTCTTC CASSDRGGSSYNEQFF TRBJ2-1 TRBV2 . .
TGTGCCAGCACCCTGACAGGGGAAGCTTTCTTT CASTLTGEAFF TRBJ1-1 TRBV6-6 TRBD1 .
TGTGCCAGCAGTCGTCCGGGACTAGCAACCGAGCAGTTCTTC CASSRPGLATEQFF TRBJ2-1 TRBV6-2/TRBV6-3 TRBD2 .
TGTGCCTGGAGATATCTTGGTGGGCGCGAGCAGTACTTC CAWRYLGGREQYF TRBJ2-7 TRBV30 . once
TGTGCCAGCAGCCCAGAGGTCCGGGCTGGAAACACCATATATTTT CASSPEVRAGNTIYF TRBJ1-3 TRBV7-6 . .
TGTGCCAGCAGTTTTCAGGATCAGCCCCAGCATTTT CASSFQDQPQHF TRBJ1-5 TRBV28 . few
TGTGCCAGCAGCCAAGTCAGGGGTTTCTACGAGCAGTACTTC CASSQVRGFYEQYF TRBJ2-7 TRBV3-1/TRBV3-2 . .